The clone carrying this T cell receptor beta chain was detected a few times. Its target is not known. The data stem from a study of CD8+ T cells in alopecia areata. The overall study: Each of the treated patients was given oral tofacitinib, 5 to 10 mg twice daily, for moderate-to-severe alopecia areata.

General study findings and limits: Although TCR sharing was seen in mice, sharing across patients was less clear, possibly for HLA-related reasons. Greater clonality was observed in lesional scalp samples, especially alopecia totalis/universalis, versus normal scalp. Scalp sample data also include resident alphabeta T cells from normal skin.

It was cDNA, reverse transcribed from extracted RNA, that served as the sequencing template. The table came from immunoSEQ multiplex PCR; TCRdb's copy has only in-frame clones and leaves some out. The sample contains about 180,000 clones, about 72% of which appear only once. Here the sequenced sample was CD8+ T cells sorted from blood, taken at week 0. The TCR was taken from a human donor with alopecia areata.

The CDR3 bases are TGTGCCAGTAGTATATTCGCGACCTACGAGCAGTACTTC. This gives the protein CASSIFATYEQYF. The rearrangement joins TRBV19 to TRBJ2-7; D unclear. Germline V CDR1 and CDR2: LNHDA, SQIVND (reference sequence). V lost 2 bases and J lost 2, with 7 bases in between. The CDR3 totals 13 residues.